This T cell receptor (beta chain) was sequenced in a study of beta chain features in type 1 diabetes. Regarding the study as a whole: Type 1 diabetes patients had moderately but significantly shorter TCRB CDR3s in all four CD4+ subsets.

V lost 4 bases, J lost 9 bases, and 10 bases lay in between. The CDR3 spans 13 residues. Germline loops: CDR1 MDHEN, CDR2 SYDVKM. With regard to this clone: Its antigen is not identified.

The sequenced template was cDNA made from the entire isolated RNA. Roughly 3.6 million reads on average were seen across naive, central memory and regulatory T cell samples. TCRdb's table, derived via immunoSEQ multiplex PCR, lists solely in-frame clones and lacks some. The sample carries 130,000 or so clones, around 10% recorded once. The rearrangement links TRBV28 to TRBJ1-6, with no clear D. The clonotype originates from a man in his thirties or forties with type 1 diabetes. Sequenced: central memory CD4+ T cells from blood. The CDR3 coding sequence is TGTGCCAGCAGTTACGGGGATGGTTCACCCCTCCACTTT. Translating gives CASSYGDGSPLHF.